A selection of T cell receptor beta chains follows, all from one sample in a study of PD-L1 blockade in urothelial cancer. Profiling relied on immunoSEQ multiplex PCR, and the TCRdb table lists in-frame clones only, not all of them. The sample has roughly 42,000 clones, less than 95% seen once. The input for sequencing was PBMCs, taken around atezolizumab (anti-PD-L1) treatment. The source of these receptors is a man aged 65-85 years with urothelial cancer. Both conserved end residues are part of each CDR3. Each record gives: V gene, J gene, clone size, CDR3 length, D gene, CDR3 DNA, CDR3 protein. D genes are given only for firm matches. Size values are once, few and many counts, or a class for expanded clones, and some rows have none.

>TRBV28|TRBJ2-7|.|13|TRBD2
TGTGCCACGAGACTAGCGGGACTATACGAGCAGTACTTC
CATRLAGLYEQYF
>TRBV7-2|TRBJ2-3|few|14|.
TGTGCCAGCAGCTTAGGAGGCGTCTCAGATACGCAGTATTTT
CASSLGGVSDTQYF
>TRBV6-1|TRBJ2-5|.|14|.
TGTGCCAGCAGTAAGGGGCTAGTCCAAGAGACCCAGTACTTC
CASSKGLVQETQYF
>TRBV28|TRBJ2-3|.|17|TRBD2
TGTGCCAGCAGTTCTACTTGGACTAGCGATAGCACAGATACGCAGTATTTT
CASSSTWTSDSTDTQYF
>TRBV5-6|TRBJ2-1|.|15|TRBD2
TGTGCCAGCAGCTTGGGGACTAGAGACTACAATGAGCAGTTCTTC
CASSLGTRDYNEQFF
>TRBV10-3|TRBJ2-1|.|14|TRBD2
TGTGCCACCCTCCCAAGCGGGAGTCTACATGAGCAGTTCTTC
CATLPSGSLHEQFF
>TRBV4-1|TRBJ1-2|few|14|TRBD1
TGCGCCAGCAGCCGCCCAGGGGGAAGGGGAGGCTACACCTTC
CASSRPGGRGGYTF
>TRBV18|TRBJ2-7|.|16|TRBD2
TGTGCCAGCTCACCGCCCGGAGGGACTAGTAACCACGAGCAGTACTTC
CASSPPGGTSNHEQYF
>TRBV4-1|TRBJ1-2|.|14|.
TGCGCCAGCAGCCCCCGGGATTGGGCCTATGGCTACACCTTC
CASSPRDWAYGYTF
>TRBV4-2|TRBJ2-2|.|16|TRBD2
TGTGCCAGCAGCCTCCAACTAGCGGGAGCGGCCGGGGAGCTGTTTTTT
CASSLQLAGAAGELFF
>TRBV9|TRBJ2-7|.|15|TRBD2
TGTGCCAGCAGCGTAGCTGGGACTAGCAGTTACGAGCAGTACTTC
CASSVAGTSSYEQYF
>TRBV5-4|TRBJ2-3|.|19|TRBD2
TGTGCCAGCAGCTTGGCCCTAGCGGGAGCGAAGAGAGGAACAGATACGCAGTATTTT
CASSLALAGAKRGTDTQYF
>TRBV6-6|TRBJ1-4|.|14|.
TGTGCCAGCAGTTACTTCGGAGAGGGCGGAAAACTGTTTTTT
CASSYFGEGGKLFF
>TRBV6-1|TRBJ2-1|.|15|TRBD2
TGTGCCAGCAGTGTAGGTCTAGCGGGCTACAATGAGCAGTTCTTC
CASSVGLAGYNEQFF
>TRBV5-8|TRBJ1-2|.|13|.
TGTGCCAGCGGGCGTCGGCGCGCGGGCGGCTACACCTTC
CASGRRRAGGYTF
>TRBV6-1|TRBJ1-5|.|14|TRBD1
TGTGCCAGCAGTGGACAGGGGGCTCGCCAGCCCCAGCATTTT
CASSGQGARQPQHF
>TRBV6-5|TRBJ2-2|.|16|.
TGTGCCAGCAGTTACTCGGTTTTGTTGAGGACCGGGGAGCTGTTTTTT
CASSYSVLLRTGELFF
>TRBV6-1|TRBJ1-5|.|15|TRBD1
TGTGCCAGCAGTGAGCAGGGACAGATAAATCAGCCCCAGCATTTT
CASSEQGQINQPQHF
>TRBV18|TRBJ1-5|.|15|TRBD1
TGTGCCAGCTCACTCGGGACAGCTGCGATTCAGCCCCAGCATTTT
CASSLGTAAIQPQHF
>TRBV7-8|TRBJ1-5|once|15|.
TGTGCCAGCAGCTCTTACGGAGGCAGCAATCAGCCCCAGCATTTT
CASSSYGGSNQPQHF
>TRBV7-9|TRBJ2-7|.|13|TRBD1
TGTGCCAGCAGCTTGCAGGGGGCAAGGGAGCAGTACTTC
CASSLQGAREQYF
>TRBV2|TRBJ1-2|.|16|TRBD1
TGTGCCAGCAGTGTCGACAGGGGGATCTCTAACTATGGCTACACCTTC
CASSVDRGISNYGYTF